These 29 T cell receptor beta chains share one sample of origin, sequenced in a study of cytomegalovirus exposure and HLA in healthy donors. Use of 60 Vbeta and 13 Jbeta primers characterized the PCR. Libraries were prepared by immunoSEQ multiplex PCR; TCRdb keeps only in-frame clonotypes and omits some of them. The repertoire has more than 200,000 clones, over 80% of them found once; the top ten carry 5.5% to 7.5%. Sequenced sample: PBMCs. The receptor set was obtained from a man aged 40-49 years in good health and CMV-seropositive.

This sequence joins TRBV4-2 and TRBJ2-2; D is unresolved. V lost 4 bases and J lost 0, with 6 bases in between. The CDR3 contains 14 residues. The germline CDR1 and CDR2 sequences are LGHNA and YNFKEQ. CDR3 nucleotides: TGTGCCAGCAGCCCCAGATCGAACACCGGGGAGCTGTTTTTT. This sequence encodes CASSPRSNTGELFF.

The CDR3 loop is CASSLPGTSGNTGELFF. The CDR3 DNA sequence: TGTGCCAGCAGCTTGCCTGGGACTAGCGGTAACACCGGGGAGCTGTTTTTT. The chain joins TRBV5-4 to TRBJ2-2, with 11 bases that match TRBD2. CDR3 size: 17 residues. Germline values: CDR1 SGHNT, CDR2 YYREEE (reference sequence). V trimming: 1 base; J trimming: 2 bases; junction bases outside the gene matches: 4.

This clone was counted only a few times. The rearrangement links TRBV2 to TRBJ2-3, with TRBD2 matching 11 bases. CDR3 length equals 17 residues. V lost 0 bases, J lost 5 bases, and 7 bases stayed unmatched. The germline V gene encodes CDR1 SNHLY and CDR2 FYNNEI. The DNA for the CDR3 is TGTGCCAGCAGTGAAGCGTTGACTAGCGGGACAGGAGATACGCAGTATTTT. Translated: CASSEALTSGTGDTQYF.

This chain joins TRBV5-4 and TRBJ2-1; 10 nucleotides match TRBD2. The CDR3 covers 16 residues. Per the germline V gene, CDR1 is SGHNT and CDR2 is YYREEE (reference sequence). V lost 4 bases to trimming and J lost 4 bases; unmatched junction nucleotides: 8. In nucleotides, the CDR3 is TGTGCCAGCAGCCCCTCAGCGGGAGGGCCTTACAATGAGCAGTTCTTC. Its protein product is CASSPSAGGPYNEQFF.

The CDR3 DNA reads as TGCGCCAGCAGCCAAGAAGGGCGGGAGGTTAATGAGCAGTTCTTC. Protein: CASSQEGREVNEQFF. The chain recombines TRBV4-1 with TRBJ2-1; 8 positions match TRBD2. In germline, CDR1 is MGHRA, CDR2 YSYEKL. With V trimmed by 0 bases and J by 7 bases, 5 bases remained unmatched. There are 15 residues in the CDR3.

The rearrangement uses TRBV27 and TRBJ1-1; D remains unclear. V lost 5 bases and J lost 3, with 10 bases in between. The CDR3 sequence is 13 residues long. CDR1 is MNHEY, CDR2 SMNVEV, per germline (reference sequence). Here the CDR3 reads CASSPDTHTEAFF. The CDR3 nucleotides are TGTGCCAGCAGTCCCGACACCCACACTGAAGCTTTCTTT.

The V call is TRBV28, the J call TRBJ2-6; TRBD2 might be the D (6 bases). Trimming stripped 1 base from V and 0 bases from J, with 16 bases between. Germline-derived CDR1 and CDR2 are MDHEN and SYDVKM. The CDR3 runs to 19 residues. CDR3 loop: CASSLLERDSRSGANVLTF. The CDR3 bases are TGTGCCAGCAGTTTATTAGAACGGGACTCCCGCTCTGGGGCCAACGTCCTGACTTTC. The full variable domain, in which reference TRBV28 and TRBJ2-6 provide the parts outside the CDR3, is DVKVTQSSRYLVKRTGEKVFLECVQDMDHENMFWYRQDPGLGLRLIYFSYDVKMKEKGDIPEGYSVSREKKERFSLILESASTNQTSMYLCASSLLERDSRSGANVLTFGAGSRLTVL.

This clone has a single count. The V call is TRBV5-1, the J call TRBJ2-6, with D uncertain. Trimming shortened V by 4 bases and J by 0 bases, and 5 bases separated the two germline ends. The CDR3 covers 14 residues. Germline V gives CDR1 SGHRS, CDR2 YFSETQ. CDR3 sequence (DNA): TGCGCCAGCAGCCTAGGCTCTGGGGCCAACGTCCTGACTTTC. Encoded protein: CASSLGSGANVLTF.

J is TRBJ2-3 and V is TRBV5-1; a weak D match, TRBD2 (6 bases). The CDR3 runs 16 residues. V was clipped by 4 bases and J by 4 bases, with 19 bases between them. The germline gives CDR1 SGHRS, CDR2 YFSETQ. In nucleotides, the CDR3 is TGCGCCAGCAGCGCCGCTGGTGGAGCGGGCGCAGATACGCAGTATTTT. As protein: CASSAAGGAGADTQYF.

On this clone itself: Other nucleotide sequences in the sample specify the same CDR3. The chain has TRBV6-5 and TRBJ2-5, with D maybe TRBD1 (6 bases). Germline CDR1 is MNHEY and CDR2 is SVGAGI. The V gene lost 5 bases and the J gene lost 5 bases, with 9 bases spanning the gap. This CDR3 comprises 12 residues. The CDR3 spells CASSPRGETQYF. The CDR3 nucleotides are TGTGCCAGCAGTCCAAGGGGGGAGACCCAGTACTTC.

CDR3 loop: CASSYSFGRGGETQYF. The CDR3 DNA follows: TGTGCCAGCAGTTACTCCTTCGGGAGGGGGGGAGAGACCCAGTACTTC. The chain uses TRBV6-5 and TRBJ2-5; 8 bases fit TRBD2. The CDR3 covers 16 residues. Germline CDR1 and CDR2: MNHEY and SVGAGI. Losses at the gene ends were 0 bases for V and 4 bases for J; bases not matched to a gene: 7.

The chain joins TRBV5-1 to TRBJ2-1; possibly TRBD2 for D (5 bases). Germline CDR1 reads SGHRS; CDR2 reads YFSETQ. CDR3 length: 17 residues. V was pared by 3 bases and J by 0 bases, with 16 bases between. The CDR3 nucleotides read TGCGCCAGCAGCTCATTCGGTCGGGGATACTCCTACAATGAGCAGTTCTTC. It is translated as CASSSFGRGYSYNEQFF.

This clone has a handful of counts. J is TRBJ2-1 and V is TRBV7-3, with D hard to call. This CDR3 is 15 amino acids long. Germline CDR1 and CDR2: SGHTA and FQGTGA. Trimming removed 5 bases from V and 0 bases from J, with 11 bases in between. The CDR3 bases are TGTGCCAGCAGCCTAGAGCGCCTCTCCTACAATGAGCAGTTCTTC. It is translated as CASSLERLSYNEQFF.

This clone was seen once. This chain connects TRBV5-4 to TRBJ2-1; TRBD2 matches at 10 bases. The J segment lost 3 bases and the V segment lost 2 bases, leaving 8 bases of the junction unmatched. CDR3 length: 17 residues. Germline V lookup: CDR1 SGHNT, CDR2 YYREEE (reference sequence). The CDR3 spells CASSFRIGTSDYNEQFF. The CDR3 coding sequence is TGTGCCAGCAGCTTCCGGATCGGGACTAGCGACTACAATGAGCAGTTCTTC.

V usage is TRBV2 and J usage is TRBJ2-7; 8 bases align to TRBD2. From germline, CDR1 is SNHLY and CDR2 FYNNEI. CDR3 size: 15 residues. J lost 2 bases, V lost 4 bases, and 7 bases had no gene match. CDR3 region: CASSVSGSSPYEQYF. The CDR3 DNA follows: TGTGCCAGCAGTGTAAGCGGGAGCTCACCCTACGAGCAGTACTTC.

The CDR3 region has the DNA TGTGCCAGCAGGGCTACAGTCGGGGGAGACACGCAGTATTTT. It yields the protein CASRATVGGDTQYF. The chain combines TRBV7-3 with TRBJ2-3; D might be TRBD2 (6 bases). The CDR3 sequence is 14 residues long. V gave up 6 bases and J gave up 9 bases, with 19 bases separating them. From germline, CDR1 is SGHTA and CDR2 FQGTGA.

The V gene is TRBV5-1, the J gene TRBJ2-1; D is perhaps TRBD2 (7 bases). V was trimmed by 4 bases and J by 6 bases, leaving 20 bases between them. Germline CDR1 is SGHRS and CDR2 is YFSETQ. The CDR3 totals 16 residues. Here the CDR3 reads CASSPWGGAGVNEQFF. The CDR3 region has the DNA TGCGCCAGCAGCCCCTGGGGGGGGGCGGGAGTCAATGAGCAGTTCTTC.

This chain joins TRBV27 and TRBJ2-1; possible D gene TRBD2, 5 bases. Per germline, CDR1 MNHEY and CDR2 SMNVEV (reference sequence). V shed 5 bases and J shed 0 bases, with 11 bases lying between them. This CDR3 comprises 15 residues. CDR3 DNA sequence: TGTGCCAGCAGTCCCAGCGGAGGCTCCTACAATGAGCAGTTCTTC. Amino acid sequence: CASSPSGGSYNEQFF.

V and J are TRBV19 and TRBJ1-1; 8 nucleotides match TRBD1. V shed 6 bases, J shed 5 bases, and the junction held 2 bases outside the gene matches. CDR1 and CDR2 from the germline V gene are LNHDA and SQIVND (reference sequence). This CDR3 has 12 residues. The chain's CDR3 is CASSDRGTEAFF. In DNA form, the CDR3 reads TGTGCCAGTAGCGACAGGGGAACTGAAGCTTTCTTT.

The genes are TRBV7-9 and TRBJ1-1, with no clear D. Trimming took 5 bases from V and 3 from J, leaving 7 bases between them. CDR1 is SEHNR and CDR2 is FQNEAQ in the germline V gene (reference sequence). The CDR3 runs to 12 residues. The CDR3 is CASSPDYTEAFF. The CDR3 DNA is TGTGCCAGCAGCCCTGACTACACTGAAGCTTTCTTT.

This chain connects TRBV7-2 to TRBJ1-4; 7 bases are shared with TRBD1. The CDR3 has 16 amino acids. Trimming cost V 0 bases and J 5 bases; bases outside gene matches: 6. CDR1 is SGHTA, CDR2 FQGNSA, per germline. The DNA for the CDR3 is TGTGCCAGCAGCTTAGCAAGGACAGGACGAAATGAAAAACTGTTTTTT. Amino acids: CASSLARTGRNEKLFF.

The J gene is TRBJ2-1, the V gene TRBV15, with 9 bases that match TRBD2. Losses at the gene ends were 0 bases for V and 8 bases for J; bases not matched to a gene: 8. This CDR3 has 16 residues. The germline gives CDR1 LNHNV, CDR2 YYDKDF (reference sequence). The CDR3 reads CATSRESLAGQHEQFF. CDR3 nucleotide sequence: TGTGCCACCAGCAGAGAATCCCTAGCGGGACAACATGAGCAGTTCTTC.

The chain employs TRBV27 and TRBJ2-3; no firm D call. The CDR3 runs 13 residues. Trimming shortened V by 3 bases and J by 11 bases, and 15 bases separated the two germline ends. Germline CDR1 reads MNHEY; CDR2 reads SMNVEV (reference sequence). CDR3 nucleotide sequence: TGTGCCAGCAGTTTCTCCGGGTCTCCGAGGCAGTATTTT. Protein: CASSFSGSPRQYF.

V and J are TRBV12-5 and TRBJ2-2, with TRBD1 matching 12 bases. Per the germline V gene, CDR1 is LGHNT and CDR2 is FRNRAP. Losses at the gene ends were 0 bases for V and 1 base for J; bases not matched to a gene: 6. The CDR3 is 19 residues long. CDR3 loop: CASGLVLGTGGQNTGELFF. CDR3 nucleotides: TGTGCTAGTGGTTTGGTACTGGGGACAGGGGGCCAGAACACCGGGGAGCTGTTTTTT.

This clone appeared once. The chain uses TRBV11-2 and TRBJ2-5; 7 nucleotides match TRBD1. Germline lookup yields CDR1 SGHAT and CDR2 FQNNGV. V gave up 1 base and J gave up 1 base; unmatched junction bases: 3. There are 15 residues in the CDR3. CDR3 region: CASSLGGQVQETQYF. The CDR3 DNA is TGTGCCAGCAGCTTAGGTGGACAGGTCCAAGAGACCCAGTACTTC. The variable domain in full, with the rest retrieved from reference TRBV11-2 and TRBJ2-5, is EAGVAQSPRYKIIEKRQSVAFWCNPISGHATLYWYQQILGQGPKLLIQFQNNGVVDDSQLPKDRFSAERLKGVDSTLKIQPAKLEDSAVYLCASSLGGQVQETQYFGPGTRLLVL.

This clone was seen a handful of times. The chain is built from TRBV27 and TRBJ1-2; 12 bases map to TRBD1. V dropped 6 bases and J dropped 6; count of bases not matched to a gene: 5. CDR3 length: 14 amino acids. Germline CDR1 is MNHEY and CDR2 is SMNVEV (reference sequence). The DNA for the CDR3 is TGTGCCAGCAGCACCGGGACAGGGGGCCATGGCTACACCTTC. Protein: CASSTGTGGHGYTF.

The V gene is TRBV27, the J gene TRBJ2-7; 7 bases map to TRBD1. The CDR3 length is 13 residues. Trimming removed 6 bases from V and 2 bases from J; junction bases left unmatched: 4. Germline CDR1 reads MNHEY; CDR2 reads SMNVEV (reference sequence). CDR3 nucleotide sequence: TGTGCCAGCAGCCCCGGGACAGCCTACGAGCAGTACGTC. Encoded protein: CASSPGTAYEQYV.

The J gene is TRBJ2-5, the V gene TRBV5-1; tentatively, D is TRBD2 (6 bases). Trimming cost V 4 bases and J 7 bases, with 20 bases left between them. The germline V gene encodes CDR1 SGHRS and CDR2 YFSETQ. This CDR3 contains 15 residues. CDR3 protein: CASSPAGGEFGTQYF. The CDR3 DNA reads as TGCGCCAGCAGCCCTGCTGGCGGGGAATTCGGGACCCAGTACTTC.

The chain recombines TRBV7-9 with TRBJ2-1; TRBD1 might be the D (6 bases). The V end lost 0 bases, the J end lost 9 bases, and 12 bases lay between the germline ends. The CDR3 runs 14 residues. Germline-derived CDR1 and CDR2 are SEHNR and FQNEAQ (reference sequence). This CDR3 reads CASSLAGAPAEQFF. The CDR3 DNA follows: TGTGCCAGCAGCTTAGCGGGGGCCCCCGCTGAGCAGTTCTTC.